These 27 T cell receptor beta chains came from one sample sequenced in a study of T cells in Graves' hyperthyroidism and ophthalmopathy. Amplification of TCR beta CDR3 regions used RNA as the template. The primer set for the first-round RT-PCR of the TCR CDR3 was HTBI. TCRdb analysed the multiplex PCR reads with MiXCR anew, one entry per CDR3 protein. The table includes roughly 700,000 distinct CDR3 sequences, 14% detected once. Sequenced input: blood. The receptors were sampled from a woman under 30 with Graves' hyperthyroidism.

This clonotype showed up many times. The rearrangement uses TRBV24-1 and TRBJ2-5; D remains ambiguous. The ends were cut back, 4 bases at V and 4 bases at J, with 12 bases in the middle. CDR1 and CDR2 from the germline V gene are KGHDR and SFDVKD. The CDR3 covers 14 residues. In nucleotides, the CDR3 is TGTGCCACCAGTGACCCGGTCAGTCGAGAGACCCAGTACTTC. It specifies CATSDPVSRETQYF.

This clonotype showed up many times. The V and J genes are TRBV11-2 and TRBJ2-7; 8 bases align to TRBD2. CDR1 SGHAT and CDR2 FQNNGV come from the germline V gene. CDR3 length: 15 residues. J was trimmed by 6 bases and V by 5 bases; bases with no gene match: 12. CDR3 residues: CASSPKGLGGIEQYF. For the CDR3, the DNA is TGTGCCAGCAGCCCGAAGGGACTAGGCGGTATCGAGCAGTACTTC.

This clonotype was picked up a small number of times. The rearrangement joins TRBV20-1 to TRBJ2-2, with D possibly TRBD1 on 6 matching bases. The CDR3 runs 15 residues. V lost 6 bases and J lost 0, with 14 bases in between. CDR1 is DFQATT, CDR2 SNEGSKA, per germline (reference sequence). The CDR3 DNA reads as TGCAGTGCCTTGACAGGCCCGGCGAACACCGGGGAGCTGTTTTTT. It encodes CSALTGPANTGELFF.

On this clonotype: The junction and the germline gene differ at one end; a read error may be behind it. This chain links TRBV9 with TRBJ2-5, with 7 positions matching TRBD2. Germline-derived CDR1 and CDR2 are SGDLS and YYNGEE. The CDR3 runs 14 residues. Here the CDR3 reads CASSSRDYQETRYF. The CDR3 nucleotides read TGTGCCAGCAGCAGCCGGGACTATCAAGAGACCCGGTACTTC. Looking up the rest from reference TRBV9 and TRBJ2-5 gives the full variable domain: DSGVTQTPKHLITATGQRVTLRCSPRSGDLSVYWYQQSLDQGLQFLIQYYNGEERAKGNILERFSAQQFPDLHSELNLSSLELGDSALYFCASSSRDYQETRYFGPGTRLLVL.

The chain joins TRBV19 to TRBJ1-2; D remains unclear. The CDR3 contains 16 residues. Deletions cut 1 base from V and 3 bases from J, with 15 bases between. Germline lookup yields CDR1 LNHDA and CDR2 SQIVND (reference sequence). The CDR3 coding sequence is TGTGCCAGTAGTATAGGCGGCCCTCAGCACGACTATGGCTACACCTTC. Its protein product is CASSIGGPQHDYGYTF.

A few counts support this clonotype. The chain joins TRBV28 to TRBJ1-4, with a possible D match to TRBD1 (5 bases). The V end was cut by 8 bases, the J end by 4 bases, with 8 bases between. The germline V gene encodes CDR1 MDHEN and CDR2 SYDVKM. The CDR3 runs 12 residues. The CDR3 reads CASGTGNEKLFF. CDR3 in DNA: TGTGCCAGCGGGACGGGTAATGAAAAACTGTTTTTT.

The sample holds many counts of this clonotype. The chain has TRBV12-3 or TRBV12-4 and TRBJ2-7; maybe TRBD2 (5 bases). This CDR3 is built from 16 residues. Trimming stripped 3 bases from V and 6 bases from J, with 21 bases between. This CDR3 is CASSLDRWTSRSEQYF. The CDR3 bases are TGTGCCAGCAGTTTGGATCGGTGGACTTCTCGGAGCGAGCAGTACTTC.

This clonotype was seen many times. V gene TRBV20-1 combines with J gene TRBJ2-7, with D tentatively TRBD2 (5 bases). Per germline, CDR1 DFQATT and CDR2 SNEGSKA (reference sequence). The CDR3 sequence is 14 residues long. With 3 bases removed from V and 5 bases from J, the gap between germline ends came to 17 bases. CDR3 amino acids: CSASSRLDGDEQYF. DNA of the CDR3: TGCAGTGCTAGTAGCAGGTTAGACGGGGACGAGCAGTACTTC.

This clonotype occurred many times. The gene calls are TRBV28 and TRBJ2-3; no firm D call. From germline, CDR1 is MDHEN and CDR2 SYDVKM. Trimming removed 8 bases from V and 7 bases from J, with 19 bases in between. This CDR3 has 14 residues. For the CDR3, the DNA is TGTGCCAGCGGAGCCCTCGGAGCAGGATATACGCAGTATTTT. Translation gives CASGALGAGYTQYF.

The table lists this clonotype with many counts. The rearrangement uses TRBV19 and TRBJ1-5; no clear D gene. Trimming took 1 base from V and 6 from J, leaving 4 bases between them. Per germline, CDR1 LNHDA and CDR2 SQIVND (reference sequence). The length of the CDR3 is 12 residues. CDR3 sequence (DNA): TGTGCCAGTAGTATAGGCGGTCAGCCCCAGCATTTT. It specifies CASSIGGQPQHF.

The genes are TRBV20-1 and TRBJ2-3, with TRBD2 matching 7 bases. Looked up from germline, CDR1 is DFQATT and CDR2 is SNEGSKA (reference sequence). The CDR3 has 13 amino acids. V was pared by 3 bases and J by 4 bases, with 4 bases of the junction left unmatched. The CDR3 region is CSARRGSPDTQYF. The CDR3, as DNA: TGCAGTGCTAGGCGGGGGAGTCCAGATACGCAGTATTTT.

This clonotype was seen repeatedly, ten times or more. This sequence joins TRBV2 and TRBJ1-1, with unresolved D. With 5 bases removed from V and 3 bases from J, the gap between germline ends came to 22 bases. The length of the CDR3 is 17 residues. Germline assignment: CDR1 SNHLY and CDR2 FYNNEI. The CDR3 sequence is CASSTPRTDLYHTEAFF. The CDR3 DNA follows: TGTGCCAGCAGTACCCCCCGGACGGACCTATACCACACTGAAGCTTTCTTT.

This clonotype occurred a few times. The chain has TRBV6-1 and TRBJ2-7, with D possibly being TRBD1 (6 bases). In germline, CDR1 is MNHNS, CDR2 SASEGT. The ends were cut back, 4 bases at V and 2 bases at J, with 15 bases in the middle. The CDR3 loop spans 15 amino acids. The CDR3, as DNA: TGTGCCAGCAGTGGCGACAGCGCAGGGGCCTACGAGCAGTACTTC. Amino acids: CASSGDSAGAYEQYF.

This clonotype was detected a few times. V gene TRBV5-4 combines with J gene TRBJ2-3; no clear D gene. V was shortened by 1 base and J by 11 bases, with 14 bases between the two germline ends. There are 13 residues in the CDR3. The germline gives CDR1 SGHNT, CDR2 YYREEE (reference sequence). The DNA of the CDR3 is TGTGCCAGCAGCTTGAATGGGATGGTAAAGCAGTATTTT. This encodes CASSLNGMVKQYF.

The rearrangement uses TRBV27 and TRBJ2-3; D tentatively fits TRBD1 or TRBD2 (5 bases each). Trimming removed 5 bases from V and 4 bases from J, with 16 bases in between. The CDR3 has 15 residues. Germline loops: CDR1 MNHEY, CDR2 SMNVEV (reference sequence). CDR3: CASSPRVASPDTQYF. Written as DNA, the CDR3 is TGTGCCAGCAGTCCCAGGGTAGCGAGTCCAGATACGCAGTATTTT.

V and J are TRBV2 and TRBJ2-7; D call uncertain. Germline CDR1 SNHLY, CDR2 FYNNEI. The CDR3 totals 16 residues. V lost 8 bases to trimming and J lost 5 bases, with 25 bases between them. DNA for the CDR3: TGTGCCAGCGTGACCCCCCGGGCCCTCCAAATGGACGAGCAGTACTTC. It codes for CASVTPRALQMDEQYF. The full variable domain, rest sourced from reference TRBV2 and TRBJ2-7, is EPEVTQTPSHQVTQMGQEVILRCVPISNHLYFYWYRQILGQKVEFLVSFYNNEISEKSEIFDDQFSVERPDGSNFTLKIRSTKLEDSAMYFCASVTPRALQMDEQYFGPGTRLTVT.

The table lists this clonotype with many counts. The V gene is TRBV7-9, the J gene TRBJ2-1, with D maybe TRBD1 (5 bases). The germline V gene encodes CDR1 SEHNR and CDR2 FQNEAQ (reference sequence). The germline V and J ends were trimmed by 5 bases and 5 bases, with 16 bases remaining between them. This CDR3 has 15 amino acids. CDR3 nucleotide sequence: TGTGCCAGCAGCCGCCCGGACACGGATAACAATGAGCAGTTCTTC. This sequence encodes CASSRPDTDNNEQFF. Full variable domain (outside the CDR3, taken from reference TRBV7-9 and TRBJ2-1): DTGVSQNPRHKITKRGQNVTFRCDPISEHNRLYWYRQTLGQGPEFLTYFQNEAQLEKSRLLSDRFSAERPKGSFSTLEIQRTEQGDSAMYLCASSRPDTDNNEQFFGPGTRLTVL.

This clonotype showed up many times. This chain connects TRBV3-1 to TRBJ2-1; no definite D call. CDR3 length: 14 residues. Germline CDR1 and CDR2: LGHDT and YNNKEL (reference sequence). Trimming cost V 1 base and J 8 bases, with 12 bases left between them. This chain's CDR3 is CASSQGIPSDEQFF. The CDR3 DNA reads TGTGCCAGCAGCCAAGGAATCCCGAGCGATGAGCAGTTCTTC.

This clonotype turned up a few times. The chain is built from TRBV4-3 and TRBJ2-3; the D is unclear. With 0 bases removed from V and 4 bases from J, the gap between germline ends came to 8 bases. The CDR3 length is 14 residues. Germline-derived CDR1 and CDR2 are LGHNA and YSLEER. This CDR3 reads CASSQDWGPDTQYF. In DNA, the CDR3 is TGCGCCAGCAGCCAAGATTGGGGTCCAGATACGCAGTATTTT.

This clonotype has a count of ten or more. The rearrangement links TRBV12-3 or TRBV12-4 to TRBJ2-1; no reliable D call. This CDR3 contains 12 residues. The V end lost 0 bases, the J end lost 10 bases, and 7 bases lay between the germline ends. The CDR3 nucleotides are TGTGCCAGCAGTTTAGCGCGGCGGGAGCAGTTCTTC. Protein: CASSLARREQFF.

This clonotype was counted many times. CDR3 sequence: CASRGAGQSYEQYF. As DNA, the CDR3 is TGTGCCAGCAGGGGAGCGGGACAGTCCTACGAGCAGTACTTC. V is TRBV12-3 or TRBV12-4 and J is TRBJ2-7; D is possibly TRBD1 or TRBD2 (7 bases each). CDR3 length: 14 residues. V was pared by 6 bases and J by 1 base, with 13 bases between.

The rearrangement uses TRBV3-1 and TRBJ2-7; TRBD2 agrees at 8 bases. This CDR3 comprises 16 residues. V lost 5 bases, J lost 3 bases, and 12 bases stayed unmatched. Germline CDR1 and CDR2: LGHDT and YNNKEL (reference sequence). The CDR3 is CASSKAGRGNNYEQYF. The CDR3 DNA sequence: TGTGCCAGCAGCAAAGCCGGGAGGGGAAACAACTACGAGCAGTACTTC.

This clonotype was observed a few times. The chain recombines TRBV6-2 or TRBV6-3 with TRBJ2-7; 9 nucleotides match TRBD2. The CDR3 is made up of 17 amino acids. V shed 4 bases and J 5 bases; nucleotides not matched to a gene: 15. In germline, CDR1 is MNHEY, CDR2 SVGEGT. DNA of the CDR3: TGTGCCAGCAGTTCCCCGACCAACTTAGCGGGAGTAAACGAGCAGTACTTC. Its translation: CASSSPTNLAGVNEQYF.

This clonotype has at least ten counts. The V gene is TRBV20-1, the J gene TRBJ2-1, with D possibly matching TRBD2 (5 bases). Germline V lookup: CDR1 DFQATT, CDR2 SNEGSKA (reference sequence). The ends were cut back, 5 bases at V and 4 bases at J, with 21 bases in the middle. This CDR3 contains 16 residues. The CDR3 sequence is CSAPGPGLALYNEQFF. As DNA, the CDR3 is TGCAGTGCTCCCGGCCCCGGGCTAGCTCTTTACAATGAGCAGTTCTTC.

This clonotype was observed many times. The chain employs TRBV12-3 or TRBV12-4 and TRBJ2-7; no firm D call. The CDR3 contains 13 residues. The germline V and J ends were trimmed by 8 bases and 6 bases, with 17 bases remaining between them. CDR3 residues: CASSTGSNREQYF. For the CDR3, the DNA is TGTGCCAGCTCTACGGGTAGCAATCGCGAGCAGTACTTC.

The chain couples TRBV9 to TRBJ1-4, with 7 positions matching TRBD1. The trim removed 5 bases at V and 3 bases at J, leaving 4 bases unmatched. Per the germline V gene, CDR1 is SGDLS and CDR2 is YYNGEE. The CDR3 consists of 14 residues. The CDR3 spells CASSGTVSNEKLFF. The CDR3 DNA reads as TGTGCCAGCAGTGGGACAGTATCTAATGAAAAACTGTTTTTT.

This clonotype occurred many times. The V call is TRBV7-9, the J call TRBJ2-1; the match to TRBD2 covers 15 bases. From germline, CDR1 is SEHNR and CDR2 FQNEAQ (reference sequence). V gave up 4 bases and J gave up 12 bases; unmatched junction bases: 7. This CDR3 region has 15 residues. In DNA form, the CDR3 reads TGTGCCAGCAGCTCCGGACTAGCGGGAGGGCGCCGGCAGTTCTTC. This encodes CASSSGLAGGRRQFF.